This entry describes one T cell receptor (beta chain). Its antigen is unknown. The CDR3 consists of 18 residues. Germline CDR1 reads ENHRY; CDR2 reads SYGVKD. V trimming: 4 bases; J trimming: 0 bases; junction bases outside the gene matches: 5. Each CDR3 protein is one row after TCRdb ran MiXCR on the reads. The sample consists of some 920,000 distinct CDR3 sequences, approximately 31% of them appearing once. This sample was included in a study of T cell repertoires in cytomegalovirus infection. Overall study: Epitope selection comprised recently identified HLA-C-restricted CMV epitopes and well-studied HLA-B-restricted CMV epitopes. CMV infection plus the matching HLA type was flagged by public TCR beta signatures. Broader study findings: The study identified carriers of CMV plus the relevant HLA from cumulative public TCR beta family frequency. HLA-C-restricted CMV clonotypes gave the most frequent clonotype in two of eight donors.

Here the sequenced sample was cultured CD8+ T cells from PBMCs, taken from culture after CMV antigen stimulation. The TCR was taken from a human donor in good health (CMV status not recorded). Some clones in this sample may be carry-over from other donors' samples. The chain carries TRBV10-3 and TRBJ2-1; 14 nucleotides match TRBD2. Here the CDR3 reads CAISGRLAGGRSYNEQFF. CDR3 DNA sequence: TGTGCCATCAGTGGTAGACTAGCGGGGGGGCGCTCCTACAATGAGCAGTTCTTC.